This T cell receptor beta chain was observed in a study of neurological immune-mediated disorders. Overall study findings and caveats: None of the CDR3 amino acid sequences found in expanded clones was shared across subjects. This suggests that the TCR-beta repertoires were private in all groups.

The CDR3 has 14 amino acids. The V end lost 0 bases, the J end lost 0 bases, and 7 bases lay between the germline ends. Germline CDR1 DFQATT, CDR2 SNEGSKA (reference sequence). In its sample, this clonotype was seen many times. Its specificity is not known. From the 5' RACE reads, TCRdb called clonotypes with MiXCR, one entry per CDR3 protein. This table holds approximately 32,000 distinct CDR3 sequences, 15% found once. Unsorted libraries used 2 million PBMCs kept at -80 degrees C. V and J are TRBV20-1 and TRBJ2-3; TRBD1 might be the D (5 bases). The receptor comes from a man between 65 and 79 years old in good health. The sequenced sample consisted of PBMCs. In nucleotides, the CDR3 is TGCAGTGCTAGAGAGGACACCAGCACAGATACGCAGTATTTT. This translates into CSAREDTSTDTQYF.